This TCR beta chain came from a study of blood T cell repertoires in COVID-19. Study details: Samples came from the United States, Italy and Spain, spanning acute and convalescent COVID-19.

Germline V gene data show CDR1 as SGHRS and CDR2 as YFSETQ. V dropped 5 bases and J dropped 0 bases, with 14 bases sitting between them. The CDR3 sequence is 15 residues long. In the original processing: Nucleated cell number was recorded as an estimate derived from reference gene primer amplification. The repertoire was sequenced with immunoSEQ multiplex PCR; TCRdb's copy has only in-frame clones and lacks some. The V and J calls and clone size are taken from that table; D and trimming were inferred from the DNA. In the table there are 90,000 to 120,000 clones, about 85% of which are singletons. The sample comprised peripheral blood. This chain uses TRBV5-1 with TRBJ1-1, with D hard to call. The origin of this receptor is a human donor in a cohort sampled during active COVID-19. This CDR3 is CASSSESGLNTEAFF. The CDR3 nucleotides are TGCGCCAGCAGTTCCGAATCCGGGTTGAACACTGAAGCTTTCTTT. Based on the CDR3 plus reference TRBV5-1 and TRBJ1-1, the full variable domain is KAGVTQTPRYLIKTRGQQVTLSCSPISGHRSVSWYQQTPGQGLQFLFEYFSETQRNKGNFPGRFSGRQFSNSRSEMNVSTLELGDSALYLCASSSESGLNTEAFFGQGTRLTVV.